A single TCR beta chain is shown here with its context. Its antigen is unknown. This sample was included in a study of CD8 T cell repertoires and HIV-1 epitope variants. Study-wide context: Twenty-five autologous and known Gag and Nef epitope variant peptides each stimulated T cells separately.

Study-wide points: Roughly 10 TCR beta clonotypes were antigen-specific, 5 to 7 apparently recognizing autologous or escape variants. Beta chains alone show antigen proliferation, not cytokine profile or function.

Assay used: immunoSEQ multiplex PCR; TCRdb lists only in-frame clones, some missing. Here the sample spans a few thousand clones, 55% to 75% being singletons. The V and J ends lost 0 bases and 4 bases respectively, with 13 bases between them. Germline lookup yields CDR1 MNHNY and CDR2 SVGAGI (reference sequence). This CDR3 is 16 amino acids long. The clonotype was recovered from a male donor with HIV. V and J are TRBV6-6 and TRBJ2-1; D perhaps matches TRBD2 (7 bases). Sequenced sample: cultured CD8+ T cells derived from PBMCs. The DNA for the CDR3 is TGTGCCAGCAGTTACTCGAAGGGGGGGCCATACAATGAGCAGTTCTTC. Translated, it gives CASSYSKGGPYNEQFF.